The 12 T cell receptor beta chains in this list originate from one sample, sequenced in a study of blood T cell repertoires in COVID-19. Sequencing used immunoSEQ multiplex PCR; TCRdb keeps in-frame clones, though not all of them. This table has 200,000 to 300,000 clones, roughly 81% appearing once. The sample comprised peripheral blood. These receptors were taken from a man aged 50 to 59 with acute or convalescent COVID-19.

The chain uses TRBV20-1 and TRBJ2-1; unclear D gene. V lost 3 bases and J lost 8, with 11 bases in between. The CDR3 totals 12 residues. CDR1 and CDR2 from the germline V gene are DFQATT and SNEGSKA (reference sequence). CDR3: CSASPVSYEQFF. The CDR3 region has the DNA TGCAGTGCTAGTCCGGTCTCGTATGAGCAGTTCTTC.

The V gene is TRBV28, the J gene TRBJ1-2; no firm D call. Germline V gives CDR1 MDHEN, CDR2 SYDVKM. The V end lost 2 bases, the J end lost 6 bases, and 7 bases lay between the germline ends. CDR3 length equals 12 residues. In nucleotides, the CDR3 is TGTGCCAGCAGTTTAAACATAAATGGCTACACCTTC. Its translation is CASSLNINGYTF.

This chain uses TRBV7-9 with TRBJ2-5; 9 positions agree with TRBD2. In germline, CDR1 is SEHNR, CDR2 FQNEAQ (reference sequence). This CDR3 has 15 residues. J was trimmed by 5 bases and V by 6 bases; bases with no gene match: 10. The CDR3 loop reads CASRPLAGPRETQYF. The CDR3 nucleotides are TGTGCCAGCAGACCCCTAGCGGGGCCGCGGGAGACCCAGTACTTC.

This chain uses TRBV19 with TRBJ2-1; 9 bases align to TRBD2. V shed 5 bases, J shed 4 bases, and the junction held 6 bases outside the gene matches. The CDR3 spans 15 residues. The germline V gene has CDR1 LNHDA and CDR2 SQIVND (reference sequence). DNA of the CDR3: TGTGCCAGTAGTCGCGGGGGGGCCCTATACAATGAGCAGTTCTTC. Translation gives CASSRGGALYNEQFF.

The count of this clone is one. CDR3 residues: CAIREGYEQYF. CDR3 nucleotide sequence: TGTGCCATTCGGGAGGGCTACGAGCAGTACTTC. The gene calls are TRBV10-3 and TRBJ2-7; 8 bases fit TRBD2. V dropped 9 bases and J dropped 3; count of bases not matched to a gene: 1. Germline V CDR1 and CDR2: ENHRY, SYGVKD. The CDR3 consists of 11 residues.

The CDR3 sequence is CASSGTGSDSYTF. The CDR3 DNA reads TGTGCCAGCAGCGGTACAGGTTCGGATTCCTACACCTTC. This chain uses TRBV9 with TRBJ1-2; D may be TRBD1 (5 bases). Germline-derived CDR1 and CDR2 are SGDLS and YYNGEE. The CDR3 has 13 amino acids. Trimming left V 3 bases short and J 10 bases short, with 16 bases between.

The chain links TRBV2 to TRBJ1-2; TRBD1 agrees at 8 bases. The junction had 4 bases not matched to a gene; V was cut back by 4 bases and J by 6 bases. Germline-derived CDR1 and CDR2 are SNHLY and FYNNEI. The CDR3 is 13 residues long. CDR3 in amino acids: CASSGQGADGYTF. The CDR3, as DNA: TGTGCCAGCAGTGGTCAGGGGGCAGATGGCTACACCTTC.

CDR3 nucleotides: TGTGCTAGTGGTTTGGTACCCAAGGGGACAGGGGGTGACAAAAACATTCAGTACTTC. Translation: CASGLVPKGTGGDKNIQYF. This rearrangement joins TRBV12-5 to TRBJ2-4, with 11 bases matching TRBD1. Trimming took 0 bases from V and 3 from J; bases not matched to a gene: 10. The CDR3 loop spans 19 amino acids. Germline V CDR1 and CDR2: LGHNT, FRNRAP.

V gene TRBV6-2 or TRBV6-3 combines with J gene TRBJ1-3; D is ambiguous. Germline V lookup: CDR1 MNHEY, CDR2 SVGEGT. V lost 2 bases and J 8 bases, leaving 7 bases between the germline ends. The CDR3 sequence is 12 residues long. The CDR3 region is CASSYPGDTIYF. DNA for the CDR3: TGTGCCAGCAGTTACCCGGGTGACACCATATATTTT.

The chain carries TRBV10-3 and TRBJ2-3, with 7 bases aligning to TRBD1. The length of the CDR3 is 14 residues. The V gene end was trimmed by 11 bases and the J gene end by 0 bases; junction bases not matched to a gene: 8. Germline loops: CDR1 ENHRY, CDR2 SYGVKD. The CDR3 loop reads CASRGNSSTDTQYF. The CDR3, as DNA: TGTGCCTCCAGGGGGAATTCTAGCACAGATACGCAGTATTTT.

The genes are TRBV9 and TRBJ2-1; 10 positions match TRBD2. This CDR3 region has 17 residues. J was trimmed by 11 bases and V by 3 bases; bases with no gene match: 17. The V gene's germline CDR1 is SGDLS and CDR2 YYNGEE. The CDR3 DNA reads as TGTGCCAGCAGCGACAATATAGCGGGGGGACCGGGGTTTAAGCAGTTCTTC. The encoded protein is CASSDNIAGGPGFKQFF.

The chain combines TRBV27 with TRBJ1-2, with a possible D match to TRBD1 (5 bases). Trimming removed 6 bases at V and 7 bases at J, with 21 bases between. CDR1 is MNHEY, CDR2 SMNVEV, per germline (reference sequence). The CDR3 has 15 residues. The CDR3 region is CASRFVGGAQLGYTF. In DNA form, the CDR3 reads TGTGCCAGCAGATTCGTGGGGGGAGCCCAACTTGGCTACACCTTC.